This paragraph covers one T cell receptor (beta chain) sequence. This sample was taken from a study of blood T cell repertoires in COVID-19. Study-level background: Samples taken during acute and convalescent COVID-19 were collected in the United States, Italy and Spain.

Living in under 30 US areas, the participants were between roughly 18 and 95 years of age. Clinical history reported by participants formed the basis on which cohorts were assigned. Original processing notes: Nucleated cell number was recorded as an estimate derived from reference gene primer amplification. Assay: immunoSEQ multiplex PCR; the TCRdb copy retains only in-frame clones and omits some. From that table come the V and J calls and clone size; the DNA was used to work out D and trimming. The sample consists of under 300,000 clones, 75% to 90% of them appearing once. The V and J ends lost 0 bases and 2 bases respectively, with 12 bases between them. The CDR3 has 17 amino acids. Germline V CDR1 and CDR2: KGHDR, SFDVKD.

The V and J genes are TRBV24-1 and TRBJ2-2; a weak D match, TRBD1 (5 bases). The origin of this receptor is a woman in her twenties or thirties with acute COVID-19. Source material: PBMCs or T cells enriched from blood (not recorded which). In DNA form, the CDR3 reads TGTGCCACCAGTGATTTGTCGCGGCAGGGAAACACCGGGGAGCTGTTTTTT. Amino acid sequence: CATSDLSRQGNTGELFF.